This entry lists 18 T cell receptor beta chains sequenced from one sample in a study of cytomegalovirus exposure and HLA in healthy donors. Vbeta (60) and Jbeta (13) primers were used in the PCR. The table came from immunoSEQ multiplex PCR; TCRdb's copy has only in-frame clones and leaves some out. The sample consists of around 150,000 clones, about 84% of them appearing once. The sample consisted of PBMCs. The receptors derive from a male donor in good health and CMV-seronegative.

The rearrangement joins TRBV6-5 to TRBJ1-2, with a weak D call TRBD1 (6 bases). This CDR3 contains 12 residues. CDR1 MNHEY and CDR2 SVGAGI come from the germline V gene. V lost 7 bases to trimming and J lost 4 bases, with 10 bases between them. The CDR3 loop is CASKTGPYGYTF. The DNA for the CDR3 is TGTGCCAGCAAGACAGGCCCCTATGGCTACACCTTC.

V usage is TRBV7-8 and J usage is TRBJ1-2; the D is unclear. Trimming removed 1 base from V and 1 base from J, with 19 bases in between. Germline assignment: CDR1 SGHVS and CDR2 FQNEAQ. The CDR3 contains 18 residues. The CDR3 DNA reads TGTGCCAGCAGCTTAGAGATCCGGGGAACCCAGAGTAACTATGGCTACACCTTC. Its protein product is CASSLEIRGTQSNYGYTF.

This rearrangement joins TRBV7-7 to TRBJ2-7; 9 bases line up with TRBD1. J gave up 6 bases and V 5 bases, and 11 bases lay outside the gene matches. This CDR3 is built from 15 residues. Germline V gives CDR1 SSHAT, CDR2 FNYEAQ (reference sequence). CDR3 in amino acids: CASSPGQGYALEQYF. The CDR3 DNA sequence: TGTGCCAGCAGCCCCGGACAGGGGTACGCGCTCGAGCAGTACTTC. The whole variable domain, filled in from reference TRBV7-7 and TRBJ2-7, reads GAGVSQSPRYKVTKRGQDVTLRCDPISSHATLYWYQQALGQGPEFLTYFNYEAQPDKSGLPSDRFSAERPEGSISTLTIQRTEQRDSAMYRCASSPGQGYALEQYFGPGTRLTVT.

The J gene is TRBJ2-3, the V gene TRBV11-2; 8 bases line up with TRBD1. The CDR3 is 14 residues long. The V and J ends lost 5 bases and 1 base, in that order; junction bases with no gene match: 2. Germline V gives CDR1 SGHAT, CDR2 FQNNGV. Here the CDR3 reads CASSPGQGTDTQYF. The CDR3 DNA is TGTGCCAGCAGCCCGGGACAGGGCACAGATACGCAGTATTTT.

This clone was seen a single time. The chain combines TRBV7-9 with TRBJ2-2; D might be TRBD2 (6 bases). Between the trimmed V and J ends, which lost 4 bases and 4 bases, there was a span of 22 bases. This CDR3 contains 18 residues. Germline V CDR1 and CDR2: SEHNR, FQNEAQ (reference sequence). For the CDR3, the DNA is TGTGCCAGCAGCTCCCTCAAGGGACTGGGATCGGGCACCGGGGAGCTGTTTTTT. Amino acid sequence: CASSSLKGLGSGTGELFF.

The genes are TRBV5-1 and TRBJ2-1; D possibly corresponds to TRBD1 (6 bases). V lost 4 bases and J lost 6, with 14 bases in between. This CDR3 is 14 amino acids long. In germline, CDR1 is SGHRS, CDR2 YFSETQ. The CDR3 DNA follows: TGCGCCAGCAGCCTGGGGGCTAATGGCAATGAGCAGTTCTTC. Translated: CASSLGANGNEQFF.

The J gene is TRBJ2-5, the V gene TRBV9, with TRBD2 matching over 9 bases. Trimming removed 3 bases from V and 4 bases from J; junction bases left unmatched: 4. The CDR3 extends over 14 amino acids. Germline V lookup: CDR1 SGDLS, CDR2 YYNGEE. CDR3 loop: CASSGGGAGETQYF. The CDR3 DNA reads TGTGCCAGCAGCGGCGGGGGGGCCGGAGAGACCCAGTACTTC. Full variable domain (missing parts from reference TRBV9 and TRBJ2-5): DSGVTQTPKHLITATGQRVTLRCSPRSGDLSVYWYQQSLDQGLQFLIQYYNGEERAKGNILERFSAQQFPDLHSELNLSSLELGDSALYFCASSGGGAGETQYFGPGTRLLVL.

J is TRBJ2-7 and V is TRBV4-1, with TRBD1 as a possible D gene (6 bases). The V gene's germline CDR1 is MGHRA and CDR2 YSYEKL. Trimming pared 5 bases from V and 4 bases from J, leaving 15 bases between. The CDR3 is made up of 14 amino acids. The CDR3 loop is CASSKGGQPYEQYF. CDR3 DNA sequence: TGCGCCAGCAGCAAGGGCGGACAGCCTTACGAGCAGTACTTC.

The chain joins TRBV30 to TRBJ1-2; 8 bases agree with TRBD1. This CDR3 is 14 amino acids long. The germline V gene has CDR1 GTSNPN and CDR2 SVGIG (reference sequence). With V trimmed by 1 base and J by 4 bases, 5 bases remained unmatched. CDR3 loop: CAWSGTGTIYGYTF. The CDR3 DNA reads TGTGCCTGGAGTGGGACAGGGACCATCTATGGCTACACCTTC.

This chain uses TRBV5-5 with TRBJ1-4, with a possible D match to TRBD1 (5 bases). Germline loops: CDR1 SGHKS, CDR2 YYEKEE (reference sequence). The CDR3 loop spans 16 amino acids. Between the trimmed V and J ends, which lost 4 bases and 0 bases, there was a span of 13 bases. The CDR3 loop reads CASSVEAGATNEKLFF. CDR3 DNA sequence: TGTGCCAGCAGCGTCGAGGCGGGGGCAACTAATGAAAAACTGTTTTTT.

This chain uses TRBV7-3 with TRBJ2-6; D is perhaps TRBD2 (6 bases). Trimming removed 7 bases at V and 4 bases at J, with 11 bases between. The CDR3 totals 14 residues. The V gene's germline CDR1 is SGHTA and CDR2 FQGTGA. As DNA, the CDR3 is TGTGCCAGCACCAACGCGGGAGGGGCCAACGTCCTGACTTTC. This gives the protein CASTNAGGANVLTF.

The chain links TRBV19 to TRBJ2-2; 9 nucleotides agree with TRBD2. V was pared by 0 bases and J by 7 bases, with 9 bases of the junction left unmatched. This CDR3 comprises 17 residues. Germline CDR1 and CDR2: LNHDA and SQIVND (reference sequence). The CDR3 DNA reads TGTGCCAGTAGTATAGATCCTAGCGGGAAGGGTCACGGGGAGCTGTTTTTT. This codes for CASSIDPSGKGHGELFF.

Notes on this clone: The junction differs from germline at one of its ends, possibly a read error. This rearrangement joins TRBV2 to TRBJ1-2; 7 bases match TRBD1. Germline CDR1 and CDR2: SNHLY and FYNNEI. The CDR3 is made up of 19 amino acids. This chain's CDR3 is CAGSERVGQKNPQDYGYTF. In nucleotides, the CDR3 is TGTGCCGGCAGTGAACGGGTGGGACAGAAAAACCCTCAGGACTATGGCTACACCTTC. Full variable domain (outside the CDR3, taken from reference TRBV2 and TRBJ1-2): EPEVTQTPSHQVTQMGQEVILRCVPISNHLYFYWYRQILGQKVEFLVSFYNNEISEKSEIFDDQFSVERPDGSNFTLKIRSTKLEDSAMYFCAGSERVGQKNPQDYGYTFGSGTRLTVV.

This chain links TRBV13 with TRBJ2-7; D not certain. Looked up from germline, CDR1 is PRHDT and CDR2 is FYEKMQ (reference sequence). CDR3 size: 12 residues. Trimming pared 3 bases from V and 6 bases from J, leaving 9 bases between. The CDR3 nucleotides are TGTGCCAGCAGCTTCCGGTACGGCGAGCAGTACTTC. It specifies CASSFRYGEQYF.

This chain links TRBV7-2 with TRBJ2-5; weak D call: TRBD2 (7 bases). V shed 4 bases and J shed 4 bases, with 16 bases lying between them. This CDR3 comprises 15 residues. Germline V gene sequence: CDR1 SGHTA, CDR2 FQGNSA. CDR3: CASSSRSGGAETQYF. In DNA, the CDR3 is TGTGCCAGCAGCTCCAGGTCGGGGGGCGCAGAGACCCAGTACTTC. The variable domain in full, completed from reference TRBV7-2 and TRBJ2-5, reads GAGVSQSPSNKVTEKGKDVELRCDPISGHTALYWYRQSLGQGLEFLIYFQGNSAPDKSGLPSDRFSAERTGGSVSTLTIQRTQQEDSAVYLCASSSRSGGAETQYFGPGTRLLVL.

The genes are TRBV28 and TRBJ2-1, with 8 bases aligning to TRBD2. The ends lost 7 bases at V and 5 bases at J; junction bases unmatched: 10. Germline loops: CDR1 MDHEN, CDR2 SYDVKM. This CDR3 is built from 15 residues. The CDR3 nucleotides read TGTGCCAGCACAACTCCGGGACTAGACAACAATGAGCAGTTCTTC. This encodes CASTTPGLDNNEQFF.

This chain links TRBV27 with TRBJ1-2; TRBD1 is a possible D gene (6 bases). CDR1 is MNHEY and CDR2 is SMNVEV in the germline V gene (reference sequence). The CDR3 contains 20 residues. The ends were cut back, 3 bases at V and 4 bases at J, with 30 bases in the middle. CDR3 residues: CASSFTPPTRRGGIFYGYTF. CDR3 DNA sequence: TGTGCCAGCAGTTTCACTCCGCCTACCCGAAGGGGGGGAATTTTCTATGGCTACACCTTC.

This clone was observed a single time. This rearrangement joins TRBV5-1 to TRBJ2-1, with D perhaps TRBD1 (6 bases). Germline CDR1 reads SGHRS; CDR2 reads YFSETQ. V lost 3 bases, J lost 8 bases, and 18 bases lay in between. The CDR3 length is 15 residues. The CDR3 DNA is TGCGCCAGCAGCTCGACAGGCGTCCCCAGCGATGAGCAGTTCTTC. This codes for CASSSTGVPSDEQFF.